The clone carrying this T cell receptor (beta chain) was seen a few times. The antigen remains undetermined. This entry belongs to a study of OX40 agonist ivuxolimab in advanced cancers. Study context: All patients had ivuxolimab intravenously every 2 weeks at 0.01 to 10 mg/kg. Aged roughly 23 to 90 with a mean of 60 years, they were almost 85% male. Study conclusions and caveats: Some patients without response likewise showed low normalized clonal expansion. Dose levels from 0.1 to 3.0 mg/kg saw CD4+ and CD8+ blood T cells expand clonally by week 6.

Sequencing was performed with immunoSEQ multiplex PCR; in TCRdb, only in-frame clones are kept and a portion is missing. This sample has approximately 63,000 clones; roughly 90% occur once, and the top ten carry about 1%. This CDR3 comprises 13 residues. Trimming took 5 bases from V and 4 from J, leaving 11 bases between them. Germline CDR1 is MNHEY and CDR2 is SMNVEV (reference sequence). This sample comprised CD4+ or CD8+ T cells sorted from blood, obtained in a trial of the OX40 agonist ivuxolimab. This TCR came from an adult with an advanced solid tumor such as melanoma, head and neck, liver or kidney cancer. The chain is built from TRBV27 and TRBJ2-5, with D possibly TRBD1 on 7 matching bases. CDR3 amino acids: CASSPQGGETQYF. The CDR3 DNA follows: TGTGCCAGCAGTCCTCAGGGGGGAGAGACCCAGTACTTC.